Given below is one T cell receptor beta chain in context. Its antigen is as yet unknown. Culturing for around eleven days preceded CD4+ T cell isolation. Recipients of the vaccine had no prior SARS-CoV-2 infection and negative nucleocapsid antibodies. This entry belongs to a study of vaccination effects on CD4 cells after COVID-19. Libraries were prepared by immunoSEQ multiplex PCR; TCRdb keeps only in-frame clonotypes and omits some of them. The sample records around 46,000 clones, 67% being singletons. V shed 8 bases, J shed 4 bases, and the junction held 10 bases outside the gene matches. The CDR3 consists of 15 residues. Overall study results and limits: Marked clonal contraction of infection- and vaccine-induced clones was seen late after vaccination. The vaccine-induced clones of healthy vaccinees included only 1 of 255 that cross-reacted with common cold coronaviruses.

The source material was CD4+ T cells from PBMCs cultured without peptide, sampled before COVID-19 vaccination. This TCR came from a human donor who received a COVID-19 vaccine. The chain has TRBV23-1 and TRBJ2-1; 8 nucleotides align to TRBD2. TRBV23-1 is placed among ORFs of uncertain function. The chain's CDR3 is CASPGGEFDYNEQFF. CDR3 bases: TGCGCCAGCCCCGGGGGGGAGTTCGATTACAATGAGCAGTTCTTC.